The text below deals with one T cell receptor (beta chain). The target antigen is unknown. The junction and the germline gene differ at one end; a read error may be behind it. This sample is part of a study of OX40 agonist ivuxolimab in advanced cancers. Study context: With ivuxolimab, an agonistic anti-OX40 (CD134) antibody, patients were treated.

Study findings and constraints: The CD4+ and CD8+ T cells in the blood had expanded clonally by week 6 at 0.1 to 3.0 mg/kg.

Data came from immunoSEQ multiplex PCR; TCRdb stores just in-frame clones and leaves some out. The repertoire holds about 11,000 clones, with roughly 79% as singletons. Looked up from germline, CDR1 is SEHNR and CDR2 is FQNEAQ (reference sequence). This CDR3 has 13 residues. The source of this sequence is an adult with an advanced solid tumor such as melanoma, head and neck, liver or kidney cancer. Sequencing used CD4+ or CD8+ T cells sorted from blood, obtained in a trial of the OX40 agonist ivuxolimab. The genes are TRBV7-9 and TRBJ2-3; a possible D gene is TRBD2 (6 bases). Here the CDR3 reads CASSPPRVGTGGF. In DNA, the CDR3 is TGTGCCAGCAGCCCCCCCAGGGTGGGTACCGGAGGGTTT.